A selection of T cell receptor beta chains follows, all from one sample in a study of beta chain features in type 1 diabetes. Sequencing used immunoSEQ multiplex PCR; TCRdb keeps in-frame clones, though not all of them. This sample carries some 900,000 clones, roughly 16% of them seen once, and the ten largest clones take about 0.02%. Sequenced sample: naive CD4+ T cells from blood. These receptors were obtained from a woman aged 18 to 35 in good health. Both conserved end residues are part of each CDR3. A D gene is named only where the DNA matches it firmly. Clone size is not always given. Where it is, it says once, few, many or a class for expanded clones.

clone_size j_call d_call v_call cdr3_nt cdr3_aa
- TRBJ2-7 - TRBV21-1 TGTGCCAGCAGCAAAGTCTGTAGTCGACAGGGGGTCGGCTACGAGCAGTACTTC CASSKVCSRQGVGYEQYF
few TRBJ2-4 TRBD1 TRBV2 TGTGCCAGCAGGGTGATGACAGGGGCTTTTAGCATTCAGTACTTC CASRVMTGAFSIQYF
few TRBJ2-1 - TRBV7-8 TGTGCCAGCAGCTTACGGGGGCTTGAGCAGTTCTTC CASSLRGLEQFF
- TRBJ2-2 - TRBV28 TGTGCCAGCAGCGGCACCGGGGAGCTGTTTTTT CASSGTGELFF
- TRBJ2-3 - TRBV6-6 TGTGCCAGCAGTAGACTAACCCAACAGTCACATACGCAGTATTTT CASSRLTQQSHTQYF
few TRBJ2-5 - TRBV7-2 TGTGCCAGCAGCTTCGGAGTCCCAGGTGGCTGGGAGACCCAGTACTTC CASSFGVPGGWETQYF
- TRBJ2-5 TRBD1 TRBV28 TGTGCCAGCTATACCGGGACAGGGGGAAGGGGAGCGGAGACCCAGTACTTC CASYTGTGGRGAETQYF
- TRBJ2-3 TRBD2 TRBV4-1 TGCGCCAGCAGCTACCGACTAGCCATCCCAGATACGCAGTATTTT CASSYRLAIPDTQYF
- TRBJ2-5 - TRBV5-1 TGCGCCAGCAGGTCGGGAAAGACCCAGTACTTC CASRSGKTQYF
- TRBJ2-1 TRBD2 TRBV5-4 TGTGCCAGCAGCGTCACTAGCGGGAGTGGGAATGAGCAGTTCTTC CASSVTSGSGNEQFF
few TRBJ1-2 - TRBV7-8 TGTGCCAGCAGCCCAGGACCTAACTATGGCTACACCTTC CASSPGPNYGYTF